Detailed here is one T cell receptor beta chain. Its antigen is not known. The source of the sample is a study of blood T cells in healthy people across ages. For the study at large: Capture via template switching afforded approximately one barcoded beta molecule per two T cells.

Germline lookup yields CDR1 MNHNS and CDR2 SASEGT. The CDR3 runs 12 residues. Trimming left V 3 bases short and J 7 bases short, with 9 bases between. A second PCR of 7 to 11 cycles used a sample-barcoded 5' primer and a J-beta primer mix. TCRdb processed the 5' RACE reads anew with MiXCR; each CDR3 protein has one entry. The table has approximately 700,000 distinct CDR3 sequences, 32% seen once. Study-level points and caveats: Strong correlation was found linking TCR beta diversity to naive T cell percentage.

The chain joins TRBV6-1 to TRBJ1-1; D ambiguous. The sequenced sample was blood. This clonotype originated in a woman of 80 years or more in good health. For the CDR3, the DNA is TGTGCCAGCAGTGAGGGCGGCGTTGAAGCTTTCTTT. It yields the protein CASSEGGVEAFF.